This T cell receptor (beta chain) was recovered during a study of spatial heterogeneity in lung cancer. Trimming removed 8 bases from V and 5 bases from J, with 11 bases in between. The CDR3 extends over 12 amino acids. Germline V gene data show CDR1 as KGHDR and CDR2 as SFDVKD. TCR cDNA molecules each had a unique molecular identifier. TCRdb called the 5' RACE reads again in MiXCR, with one record for every CDR3 protein. The sample yields 6,000 to 9,500 distinct CDR3 sequences, approximately 7.8% seen once. The sample's time point: sample taken at primary tumor resection. The study's findings and limits: Tumor mutation count correlated with how many alpha and beta TCRs expanded intratumorally.

Ten or more counts support this clonotype. The antigen remains undetermined. The library was prepared for alpha chains; this beta chain is a stray read, so its frequency means little. The genes are TRBV24-1 and TRBJ1-1, with D unresolved. This TCR was recovered from a male donor with early-stage non-small cell lung cancer. Specimen: lung tumor tissue, collected at surgery. The CDR3 spells CATKGVETEAFF. DNA of the CDR3: TGTGCCACCAAGGGAGTAGAAACTGAAGCTTTCTTT.